The 19 T cell receptor beta chains given below trace back to one sample, sequenced in a study of blood T cell repertoires in COVID-19. Measured with immunoSEQ multiplex PCR; TCRdb has only the in-frame clones, and not every one. In the table there are 330,000 or so clones, about 90% of which are singletons. Sequenced input: PBMCs or T cells enriched from blood (not recorded which). The origin of the receptors is a woman in her 30s who had recovered from COVID-19.

The CDR3 is CASSLDENQPQHF. As DNA, the CDR3 is TGTGCCAGCAGCTTAGACGAGAATCAGCCCCAGCATTTT. This sequence joins TRBV7-9 and TRBJ1-5, with D uncertain. CDR1 is SEHNR, CDR2 FQNEAQ, per germline (reference sequence). The CDR3 contains 13 residues. With 1 base removed from V and 4 bases from J, the gap between germline ends came to 5 bases.

This clone showed up just once. The J gene is TRBJ2-7, the V gene TRBV3-1 (or the pseudogene TRBV3-2), with TRBD2 identical over 10 bases. Unmatched junction bases numbered 5, after V lost 5 bases and J lost 1 base. Germline loops: CDR1 LGHDT, CDR2 YNNKEL (reference sequence). The CDR3 extends over 15 amino acids. CDR3 in amino acids: CASSYGLADSYEQYF. CDR3 DNA sequence: TGTGCCAGCAGCTACGGACTAGCGGATTCCTACGAGCAGTACTTC.

This clone was observed a handful of times. Different DNA sequences within this sample yield the same CDR3. This chain connects TRBV4-1 to TRBJ2-1; TRBD1 matches at 8 bases. The CDR3 sequence is 14 residues long. The germline V gene has CDR1 MGHRA and CDR2 YSYEKL. V lost 4 bases, J lost 4 bases, and 3 bases stayed unmatched. The CDR3 DNA follows: TGCGCCAGCAGCCCTGGGACAGGTTACAATGAGCAGTTCTTC. This sequence encodes CASSPGTGYNEQFF.

The gene calls are TRBV2 and TRBJ1-5; D gene unclear. Germline V gene data show CDR1 as SNHLY and CDR2 as FYNNEI. The V gene lost 6 bases and the J gene lost 4 bases, with 19 bases spanning the gap. The CDR3 runs 16 residues. The CDR3 loop is CASRDIVSGRNQPQHF. DNA of the CDR3: TGTGCCAGCAGGGATATTGTATCAGGCAGGAATCAGCCCCAGCATTTT.

The gene calls are TRBV5-5 and TRBJ1-2; no reliable D call. The germline V gene has CDR1 SGHKS and CDR2 YYEKEE (reference sequence). The CDR3 has 13 amino acids. V was cut by 4 bases and J by 5 bases, with 12 bases left in between. CDR3 nucleotides: TGTGCCAGCAGCCCGGCGGAGGGATATGGCTACACCTTC. The encoded protein is CASSPAEGYGYTF.

The gene calls are TRBV19 and TRBJ1-5, with TRBD1 as a possible D gene (5 bases). Trimming cost V 4 bases and J 0 bases, with 19 bases left between them. Germline CDR1 is LNHDA and CDR2 is SQIVND (reference sequence). This CDR3 has 18 residues. The CDR3 region has the DNA TGTGCCAGTAGTAGACAGCCATATGCATCGTATAGCAATCAGCCCCAGCATTTT. This codes for CASSRQPYASYSNQPQHF.

V gene TRBV7-9 combines with J gene TRBJ1-2; 7 bases line up with TRBD1. In germline, CDR1 is SEHNR, CDR2 FQNEAQ (reference sequence). The ends lost 0 bases at V and 2 bases at J; junction bases unmatched: 0. This CDR3 has 14 amino acids. CDR3 sequence reads: CASSLATGNYGYTF. The CDR3 DNA reads TGTGCCAGCAGCTTAGCGACAGGGAACTATGGCTACACCTTC.

V and J are TRBV4-1 and TRBJ2-7; possible D gene TRBD1, 6 bases. Germline loops: CDR1 MGHRA, CDR2 YSYEKL. The V end was cut by 6 bases, the J end by 2 bases, with 14 bases between. This CDR3 has 14 residues. CDR3 coding DNA: TGCGCCAGCAGGGAAGTAGGGGGAGCCTACGAGCAGTACTTC. Protein: CASREVGGAYEQYF.

This sequence joins TRBV28 and TRBJ1-5, with 10 bases fitting TRBD1. J was trimmed by 5 bases and V by 1 base; bases with no gene match: 5. This CDR3 is 16 amino acids long. Looked up from germline, CDR1 is MDHEN and CDR2 is SYDVKM. The CDR3 spells CASSLSDRGGYQPQHF. The CDR3 DNA is TGTGCCAGCAGTTTATCGGACAGGGGGGGCTATCAGCCCCAGCATTTT.

The chain carries TRBV7-3 and TRBJ2-1; 7 nucleotides line up with TRBD1. CDR3 length: 15 residues. Trimming at V came to 2 bases and at J to 4 bases, leaving 5 bases not matched to a gene. Germline CDR1 SGHTA, CDR2 FQGTGA. CDR3 nucleotide sequence: TGTGCCAGCAGCTTACAGGGGGAGCTTTACAATGAGCAGTTCTTC. It specifies CASSLQGELYNEQFF. Drawing the rest from reference TRBV7-3 and TRBJ2-1, the complete variable domain is GAGVSQTPSNKVTEKGKYVELRCDPISGHTALYWYRQSLGQGPEFLIYFQGTGAADDSGLPNDRFFAVRPEGSVSTLKIQRTERGDSAVYLCASSLQGELYNEQFFGPGTRLTVL.

This rearrangement joins TRBV14 to TRBJ2-1; 10 bases fit TRBD2. Trimming cost V 4 bases and J 4 bases; bases outside gene matches: 4. The CDR3 extends over 15 amino acids. The germline V gene has CDR1 SGHDN and CDR2 FVKESK. The CDR3 loop reads CASSRSGREYNEQFF. Here the CDR3 DNA reads TGTGCCAGCAGCCGAAGCGGGAGGGAGTACAATGAGCAGTTCTTC.

This clone turned up a few times. This chain joins TRBV11-2 and TRBJ2-7, with 8 bases lining up with TRBD2. The trim removed 6 bases at V and 1 base at J, leaving 8 bases unmatched. Germline V gives CDR1 SGHAT, CDR2 FQNNGV. The CDR3 is 15 amino acids. CDR3 coding DNA: TGTGCCAGCAGGAAACCGGGACTAGATTCCTACGAGCAGTACTTC. It is translated as CASRKPGLDSYEQYF.

The J gene is TRBJ2-4, the V gene TRBV7-9; no reliable D call. Germline V gene data show CDR1 as SEHNR and CDR2 as FQNEAQ (reference sequence). V was pared by 4 bases and J by 7 bases, with 11 bases between. This CDR3 is 13 amino acids long. The CDR3 DNA sequence: TGTGCCAGCAGCTCAGTCACCCACAACATTCAGTACTTC. This encodes CASSSVTHNIQYF.

The V gene is TRBV18, the J gene TRBJ2-2, with D possibly matching TRBD1 (5 bases). Trimming left V 2 bases short and J 3 bases short, with 10 bases between. Germline V gene lookup returns CDR1 KGHSH and CDR2 LQKENI. The CDR3 is 15 amino acids. The chain's CDR3 is CASSPDSLYTGELFF. In DNA, the CDR3 is TGTGCCAGCTCACCAGACAGCCTCTACACCGGGGAGCTGTTTTTT. The full variable domain, rest sourced from reference TRBV18 and TRBJ2-2, is NAGVMQNPRHLVRRRGQEARLRCSPMKGHSHVYWYRQLPEEGLKFMVYLQKENIIDESGMPKERFSAEFPKEGPSILRIQQVVRGDSAAYFCASSPDSLYTGELFFGEGSRLTVL.

The chain couples TRBV27 to TRBJ1-6, with TRBD1 matching 7 bases. V lost 2 bases to trimming and J lost 7 bases; unmatched junction nucleotides: 5. CDR1 MNHEY and CDR2 SMNVEV come from the germline V gene (reference sequence). This CDR3 contains 15 residues. The CDR3 coding sequence is TGTGCCAGCAGTTTAATAGGGACAGCCAATTCACCCCTCCACTTT. Its protein is CASSLIGTANSPLHF.

The chain links TRBV27 to TRBJ2-3, with TRBD2 matching over 9 bases. There are 15 residues in the CDR3. Germline V gene lookup returns CDR1 MNHEY and CDR2 SMNVEV (reference sequence). V dropped 3 bases and J dropped 7; count of bases not matched to a gene: 8. The CDR3 protein is CASSFTGLATYTQYF. The CDR3 nucleotides are TGTGCCAGCAGTTTTACCGGACTAGCGACATATACGCAGTATTTT.

The chain carries TRBV3-1 (or the pseudogene TRBV3-2) and TRBJ1-4, with TRBD1 as a possible D gene (5 bases). V was shortened by 0 bases and J by 4 bases, with 9 bases between the two germline ends. CDR1 LGHDT and CDR2 YNNKEL come from the germline V gene (reference sequence). There are 15 residues in the CDR3. CDR3: CASSQEETDNEKLFF. In DNA form, the CDR3 reads TGTGCCAGCAGCCAAGAGGAGACAGATAATGAAAAACTGTTTTTT.

This chain connects TRBV20-1 to TRBJ1-3; TRBD1 might be the D (5 bases). Per the germline V gene, CDR1 is DFQATT and CDR2 is SNEGSKA (reference sequence). Deletions cut 3 bases from V and 1 base from J, with 10 bases between. The CDR3 is made up of 14 amino acids. CDR3 region: CSASEGASGNTIYF. Written as DNA, the CDR3 is TGCAGTGCTAGTGAAGGGGCGTCTGGAAACACCATATATTTT.

The rearrangement joins TRBV6-4 to TRBJ2-1; TRBD2 matches 10 bases. The CDR3 runs 15 residues. Germline V gives CDR1 MRHNA, CDR2 SNTAGT. Unmatched junction bases numbered 7, after V lost 2 bases and J lost 9 bases. CDR3 amino acids: CASSDAAGGPVEQFF. The CDR3 nucleotides are TGTGCCAGCAGTGACGCAGCGGGAGGGCCTGTTGAGCAGTTCTTC.